The entry below describes one T cell receptor (beta chain). Its matching antigen is unknown. This record comes from a study of shared clonotypes between healthy human individuals. The overall study: Serving as donors were two women and a few men, whose ages spanned 18 to 49. Whole-study findings and limits: Larger richness was generally estimated for naive than memory subsets. Relative to their counterparts shared across all four donors, non-shared clonotypes exhibited diminished generation probabilities.

Only in-frame clones appear in the TCRdb table, and some are missing; sequencing was by immunoSEQ multiplex PCR. The sample lists around 2.1 million clones; 90% to 97% were seen once. Recent acute infections and vaccinations were absent in the healthy HIV-negative adult donors. The TCR sequence derives from a young man in good health. Sequenced material: naive CD4+ T cells sorted from blood. The subset was: CD45RA+ positively selected.

Written as DNA, the CDR3 is TGTGCCAGCAGTTACTCGGTCAGGGGGTACCAAGAGACCCAGTACTTC. Its protein is CASSYSVRGYQETQYF. V is TRBV6-6 and J is TRBJ2-5, with TRBD1 matching 7 bases. Trimming removed 0 bases from V and 0 bases from J; junction bases left unmatched: 4. This CDR3 comprises 16 residues. In germline, CDR1 is MNHNY, CDR2 SVGAGI (reference sequence).